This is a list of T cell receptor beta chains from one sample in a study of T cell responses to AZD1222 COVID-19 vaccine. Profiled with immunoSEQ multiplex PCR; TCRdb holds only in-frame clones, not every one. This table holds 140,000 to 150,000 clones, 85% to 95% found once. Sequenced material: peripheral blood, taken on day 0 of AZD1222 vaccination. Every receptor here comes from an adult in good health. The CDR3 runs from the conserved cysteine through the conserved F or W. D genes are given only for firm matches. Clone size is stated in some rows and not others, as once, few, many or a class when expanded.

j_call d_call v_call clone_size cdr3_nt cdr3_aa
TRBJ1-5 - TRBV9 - TGTGCCAGCAGCGTAGGTCTCGGGGGTAATCAGCCCCAGCATTTT CASSVGLGGNQPQHF
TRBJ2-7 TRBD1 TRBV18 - TGTGCCAGCCAACCGACAGGGGGTTCCTACGAGCAGTACTTC CASQPTGGSYEQYF
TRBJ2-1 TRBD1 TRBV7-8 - TGTGCCAGCAGCCCTAGGGACCGGGACAGGTACAATGAGCAGTTCTTC CASSPRDRDRYNEQFF
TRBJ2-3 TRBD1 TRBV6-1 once TGTGCCAGCAGTGAACAACCGGGACAGAATGTGGCAGATACGCAGTATTTT CASSEQPGQNVADTQYF
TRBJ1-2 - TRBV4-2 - TGTGCCAGCAGCCACTTACCGGGACACCCGAATTATGGCTACACCTTC CASSHLPGHPNYGYTF
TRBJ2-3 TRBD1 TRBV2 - TGTGCCAGCAGGGGGGGACAGGGGGAGGCGGATACGCAGTATTTT CASRGGQGEADTQYF
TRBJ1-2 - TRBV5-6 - TGTGCCAGCAGCCCCGCGGGGGTGAACTATGGCTACACCTTC CASSPAGVNYGYTF
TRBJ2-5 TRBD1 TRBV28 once TGTGCCGCCGAAGCTCCGGGACAGGGTGGAGAGACCCAGTACTTC CAAEAPGQGGETQYF
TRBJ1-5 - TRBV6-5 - TGTGCCAGCAGTTATGGACACGAAAGCAATCAGCCCCAGCATTTT CASSYGHESNQPQHF
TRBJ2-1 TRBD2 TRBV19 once TGTGCCAGTAGTATAGTCTCGGGGGGTGAGCAGTTCTTC CASSIVSGGEQFF
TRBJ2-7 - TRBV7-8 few TGTGCCAGCAGTCTATCAATCCACGAGCAGTACTTC CASSLSIHEQYF
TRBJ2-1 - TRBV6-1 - TGTGCCAGCAGTGTAACGGCCGCACAGCGCAGGGACAATGAGCAGTTCTTC CASSVTAAQRRDNEQFF
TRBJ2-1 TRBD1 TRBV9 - TGTGCCAGCAGCGGGACAGGCTCCTACAATGAGCAGTTCTTC CASSGTGSYNEQFF
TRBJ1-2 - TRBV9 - TGTGCCAGCAGCGTAACCGACGGTAACTATGGCTACACCTTC CASSVTDGNYGYTF
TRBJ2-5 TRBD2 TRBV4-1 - TGCGCCAGCAGCCAAAGGCCTAGCGGGGGGGCCCTAGAGACCCAGTACTTC CASSQRPSGGALETQYF
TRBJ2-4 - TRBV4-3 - TGCGCCAGCAGCCAGTCCTCAGGGTATGGGAACATTCAGTACTTC CASSQSSGYGNIQYF
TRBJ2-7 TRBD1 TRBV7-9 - TGTGCCAGCAGCGGGGACAGCACCTACGAGCAGTACTTC CASSGDSTYEQYF
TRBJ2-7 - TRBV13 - TGTGCCAGCAGCTTAAGGAGAAACGAGCAGTACTTC CASSLRRNEQYF